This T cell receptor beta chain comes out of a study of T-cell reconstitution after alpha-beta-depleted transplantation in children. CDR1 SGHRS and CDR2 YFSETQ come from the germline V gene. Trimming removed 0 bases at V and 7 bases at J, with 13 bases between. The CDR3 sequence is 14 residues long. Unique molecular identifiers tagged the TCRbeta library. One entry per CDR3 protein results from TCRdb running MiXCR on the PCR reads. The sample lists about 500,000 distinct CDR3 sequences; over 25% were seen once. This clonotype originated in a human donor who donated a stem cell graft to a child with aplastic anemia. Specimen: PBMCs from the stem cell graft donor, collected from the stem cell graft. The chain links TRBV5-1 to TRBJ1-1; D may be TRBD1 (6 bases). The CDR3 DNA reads TGCGCCAGCAGCTTGGAGGGGGGGGCGCGTGAAGCTTTCTTT. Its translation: CASSLEGGAREAFF.